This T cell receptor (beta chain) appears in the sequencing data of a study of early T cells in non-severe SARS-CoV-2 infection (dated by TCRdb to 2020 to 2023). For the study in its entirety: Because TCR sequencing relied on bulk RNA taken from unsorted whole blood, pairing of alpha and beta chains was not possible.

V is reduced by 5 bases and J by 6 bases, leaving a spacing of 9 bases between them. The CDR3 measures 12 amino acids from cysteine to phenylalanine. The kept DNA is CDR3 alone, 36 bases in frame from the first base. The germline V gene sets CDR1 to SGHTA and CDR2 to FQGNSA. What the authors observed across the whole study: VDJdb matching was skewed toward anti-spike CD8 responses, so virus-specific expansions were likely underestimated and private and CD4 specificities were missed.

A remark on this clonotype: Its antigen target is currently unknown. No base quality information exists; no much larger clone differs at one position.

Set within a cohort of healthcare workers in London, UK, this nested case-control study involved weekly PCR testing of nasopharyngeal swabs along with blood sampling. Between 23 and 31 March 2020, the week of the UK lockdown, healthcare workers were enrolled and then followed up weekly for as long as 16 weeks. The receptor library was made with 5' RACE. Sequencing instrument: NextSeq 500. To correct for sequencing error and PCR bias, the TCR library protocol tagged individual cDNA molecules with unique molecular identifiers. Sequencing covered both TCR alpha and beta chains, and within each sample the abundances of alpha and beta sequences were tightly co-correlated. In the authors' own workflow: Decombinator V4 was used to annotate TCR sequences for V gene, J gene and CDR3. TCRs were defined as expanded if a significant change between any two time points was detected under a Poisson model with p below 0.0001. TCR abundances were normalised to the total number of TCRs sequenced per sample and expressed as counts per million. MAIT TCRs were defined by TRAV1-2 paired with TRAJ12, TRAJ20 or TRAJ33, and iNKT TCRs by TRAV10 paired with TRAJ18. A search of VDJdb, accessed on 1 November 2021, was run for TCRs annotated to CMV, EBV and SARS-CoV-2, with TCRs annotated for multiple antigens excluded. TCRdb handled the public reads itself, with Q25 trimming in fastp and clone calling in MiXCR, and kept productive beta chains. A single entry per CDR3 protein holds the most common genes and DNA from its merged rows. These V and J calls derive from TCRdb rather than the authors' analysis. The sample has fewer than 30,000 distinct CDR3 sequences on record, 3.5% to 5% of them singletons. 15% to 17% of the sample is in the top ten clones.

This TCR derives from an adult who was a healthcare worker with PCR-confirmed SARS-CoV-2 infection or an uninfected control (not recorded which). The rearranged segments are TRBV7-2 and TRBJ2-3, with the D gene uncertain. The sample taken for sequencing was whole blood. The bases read TGTGCCAGCAGCCGGTTAGGGGATACGCAGTATTTT. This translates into CASSRLGDTQYF.